The rows below give T cell receptor beta chains drawn from one sample of a study of cytomegalovirus exposure and HLA in healthy donors. Generated by immunoSEQ multiplex PCR, the TCRdb table keeps only in-frame clones and is missing some. This sample has around 150,000 clones, with roughly 90% found just once. Input material: PBMCs. The receptors shown here come from a man younger than 35 in good health and CMV-seronegative. Both conserved end residues are part of each CDR3. Fields, in order: V gene, clone size, D gene, J gene, CDR3 DNA, CDR3 protein. The D gene is left open where the match is weak. Not every row has a clone size; where given, it reads once, few, many or a size class.

TRBV7-8	.	TRBD2	TRBJ2-1	TGTGCCAGCAGCTTAACCCCAGCAGGACTAGTGAAGCATGAGCAGTTCTTC	CASSLTPAGLVKHEQFF
TRBV7-8	.	.	TRBJ1-5	TGTGCCAGCAGCTTAGGACAGAAAGATCAGCCCCAGCATTTT	CASSLGQKDQPQHF
TRBV7-8	.	.	TRBJ2-7	TGTGCCAGCAGCTTAGGAGGCCCTTCCTACGAGCAGTACTTC	CASSLGGPSYEQYF
TRBV2	.	.	TRBJ2-2	TGTGCCAGCAGTGAGAGCGGGTTGGCCACCGGGGAGCTGTTTTTT	CASSESGLATGELFF
TRBV2	.	.	TRBJ2-5	TGTGCCAGCGTTTATTTCCAAGAGACCCAGTACTTC	CASVYFQETQYF
TRBV5-4	once	TRBD2	TRBJ2-3	TGTGCCAGCAGTCATCCGAGCGGGGCCTCCCGCGATACGCAGTATTTT	CASSHPSGASRDTQYF
TRBV7-9	once	TRBD1	TRBJ2-4	TGTGCCAGCAGCTCTGGAACAGGGGGCTCAGCCAAAAACATTCAGTACTTC	CASSSGTGGSAKNIQYF
TRBV18	.	TRBD1	TRBJ1-1	TGTGCCAGCTCTCGGACAGGAGAGGTCACTGAAGCTTTCTTT	CASSRTGEVTEAFF
TRBV4-1	.	.	TRBJ1-1	TGCGCCAGCAGCCAAGGTGACAGGCTTAGCTCTATGAACACTGAAGCTTTCTTT	CASSQGDRLSSMNTEAFF
TRBV7-9	.	TRBD1	TRBJ2-7	TGTGCCAGCAGCTCGAGGACAGGAGTCTACGAGCAGTACTTC	CASSSRTGVYEQYF
TRBV10-1	.	TRBD2	TRBJ2-2	TGCGCCAGCAGTGAGTCGGCCGGGAGGAGCACCGGGGAGCTGTTTTTT	CASSESAGRSTGELFF
TRBV2	.	TRBD2	TRBJ2-3	TGTGCCAGCAGCATTAGCGGGAGAGCAGATACGCAGTATTTT	CASSISGRADTQYF
TRBV19	.	TRBD2	TRBJ2-3	TGTGCCAGTAGTATAACTAGCGGGCCTAGCACAGATACGCAGTATTTT	CASSITSGPSTDTQYF
TRBV30	.	TRBD1	TRBJ2-6	TGTGCCTGGAGGGGACAGGGCGCTGGGGCCAACGTCCTGACTTTC	CAWRGQGAGANVLTF
TRBV7-2	.	.	TRBJ2-5	TGTGCCAGCACCATAGGGAGTGGAAACAAAGAGACCCAGTACTTC	CASTIGSGNKETQYF
TRBV11-2	.	TRBD1	TRBJ1-4	TGTGCCTCGAGGACAGGATATAATGAAAAACTGTTTTTT	CASRTGYNEKLFF
TRBV6-1	.	TRBD1	TRBJ1-1	TGTGCCAGCAGAGCGACAGGGCGGAACACTGAAGCTTTCTTT	CASRATGRNTEAFF
TRBV10-1	.	TRBD1	TRBJ2-1	TGCGCCAGCAGTGGCACACAGGGGGCTTGGGAGCAGTTCTTC	CASSGTQGAWEQFF
TRBV2	.	.	TRBJ2-7	TGTGCCAGCACGAAATACCAGGTTCCTGCGCAGTACTTC	CASTKYQVPAQYF
TRBV5-1	.	.	TRBJ2-3	TGCGCCAGCAGCTTGAGGGCTAGCCTTGCGTCGGATACGCAGTATTTT	CASSLRASLASDTQYF
TRBV19	few	.	TRBJ1-6	TGTGCCAGTAGTGCCACAGTTTATAATTCACCCCTCCACTTT	CASSATVYNSPLHF
TRBV11-3	.	TRBD2	TRBJ2-5	TGTGCCAGCAGCCAGCCGGGACTAGCGGGAGGAGAGACCCAGTACTTC	CASSQPGLAGGETQYF